This T cell receptor (beta chain) was recorded in a study of T cell changes during pregnancy in multiple sclerosis. V shed 2 bases and J 7 bases; nucleotides not matched to a gene: 3. This CDR3 region has 13 residues. Germline V gene sequence: CDR1 SGDLS, CDR2 YYNGEE. The count of this clone is one. Here immunoSEQ multiplex PCR was the method, and the copy in TCRdb shows in-frame clones only, minus some. The sample has roughly 62,000 clones; 80% to 90% are singletons. The clonotype was recovered from a female donor with multiple sclerosis, enrolled in a pregnancy study. The chain joins TRBV9 to TRBJ2-1, with 7 bases matching TRBD1. The sample here was peripheral blood, taken in the first trimester of pregnancy. DNA of the CDR3: TGTGCCAGCAGCGTCCAGGGGGAGAATGAGCAGTTCTTC. Amino acid sequence: CASSVQGENEQFF.